The T cell receptor (beta chain) under discussion was sequenced for a study of cytomegalovirus exposure and HLA in healthy donors. Whole-study results and caveats: A missense DCLRE1C variant was associated with V- and J-gene trimming of TCR beta chains in a later analysis, and an independent cohort replicated the association. Rarity characterized most TCR sequences, yet some public TCRs appeared in many donors. A list of roughly 160 TCR beta chains associated with cytomegalovirus was given.

With 60 Vbeta and 13 Jbeta primers, the PCR was carried out. Produced via immunoSEQ multiplex PCR; TCRdb's table is partial and in-frame only. The table shows 110,000 to 150,000 clones, with 73% occurring only once. The CDR3 is 15 amino acids. The germline CDR1 and CDR2 sequences are MNHEY and SMNVEV (reference sequence). Unmatched junction bases numbered 2, after V lost 4 bases and J lost 3 bases. As to this clone: Its cognate antigen is unknown.

Sequenced input: PBMCs. The clonotype originates from a human donor in good health. The chain employs TRBV27 and TRBJ2-2, with 10 bases matching TRBD1. The CDR3 DNA follows: TGTGCCAGCAGTTCCGGGACAGGGGACACCGGGGAGCTGTTTTTT. Amino acids: CASSSGTGDTGELFF.